This T cell receptor beta chain was identified during a study of blood T cell repertoires in COVID-19. Study information: The analysed material was cDNA or gDNA that came from T cells, B-cell-depleted T cells, or PBMCs.

Per the original methods: It was from reference gene primer amplification that nucleated cell counts were estimated. TCRdb's copy holds only in-frame clones and misses some; the assay was immunoSEQ multiplex PCR. That table furnishes V, J and clone size, whereas the DNA furnished D and trimming. The sample contains around 260,000 clones, approximately 90% of which appear only once. Enrollment of patients from Seattle took place during active infection, with longitudinal follow-up. V was clipped by 5 bases and J by 6 bases, with 10 bases between them. This CDR3 is built from 12 residues. This clonotype originated in a woman in her twenties or thirties with COVID-19, enrolled during active disease. V gene TRBV12-3 or TRBV12-4 combines with J gene TRBJ1-2; D remains ambiguous. Sequencing was carried out using peripheral blood. CDR3 nucleotides: TGTGCCAGCAGTCCCCGGCAGGATGGCTACACCTTC. This sequence encodes CASSPRQDGYTF.